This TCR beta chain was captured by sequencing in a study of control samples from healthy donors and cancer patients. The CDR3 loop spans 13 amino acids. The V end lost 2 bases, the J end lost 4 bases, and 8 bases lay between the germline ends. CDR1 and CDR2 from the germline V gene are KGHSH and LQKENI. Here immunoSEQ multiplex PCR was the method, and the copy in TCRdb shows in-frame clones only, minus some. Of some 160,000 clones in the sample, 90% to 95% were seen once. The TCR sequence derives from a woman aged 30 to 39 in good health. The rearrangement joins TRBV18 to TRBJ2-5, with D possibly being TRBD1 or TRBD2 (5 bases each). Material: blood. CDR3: CASSPGGGETQYF. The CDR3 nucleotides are TGTGCCAGCTCACCAGGTGGGGGAGAGACCCAGTACTTC.